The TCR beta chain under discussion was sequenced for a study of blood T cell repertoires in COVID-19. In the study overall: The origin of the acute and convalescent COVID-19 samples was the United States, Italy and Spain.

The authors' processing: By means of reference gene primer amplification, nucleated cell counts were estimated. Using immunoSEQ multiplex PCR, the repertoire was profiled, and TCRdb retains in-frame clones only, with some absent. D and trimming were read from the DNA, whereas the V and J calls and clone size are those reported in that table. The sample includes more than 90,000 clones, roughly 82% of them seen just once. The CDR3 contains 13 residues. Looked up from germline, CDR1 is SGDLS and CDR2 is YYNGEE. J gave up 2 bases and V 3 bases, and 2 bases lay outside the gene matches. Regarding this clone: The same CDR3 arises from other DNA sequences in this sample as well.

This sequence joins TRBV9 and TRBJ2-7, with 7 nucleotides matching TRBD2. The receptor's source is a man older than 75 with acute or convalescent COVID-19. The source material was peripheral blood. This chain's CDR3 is CASSAGTTYEQYF. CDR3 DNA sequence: TGTGCCAGCAGCGCGGGGACTACCTACGAGCAGTACTTC. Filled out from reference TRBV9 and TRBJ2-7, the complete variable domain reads DSGVTQTPKHLITATGQRVTLRCSPRSGDLSVYWYQQSLDQGLQFLIQYYNGEERAKGNILERFSAQQFPDLHSELNLSSLELGDSALYFCASSAGTTYEQYFGPGTRLTVT.